This T cell receptor (beta chain) is from a study of cytomegalovirus exposure and HLA in healthy donors. PCR employed 60 Vbeta and 13 Jbeta primers. Using immunoSEQ multiplex PCR, the repertoire was profiled, and TCRdb retains in-frame clones only, with some absent. In the table there are about 170,000 clones, 75% to 90% of which are singletons. Donors had nominal health at sampling but likely had unrecorded immune exposures. Findings and caveats of the study: In a later analysis, across HLA loci, associated TCR counts were highest for DRB1, lowest for HLA-C. Earlier analysis yielded a pattern in which most TCR beta V segments were productive about 87% or about 30% of the time. In a later analysis, parvovirus B19, influenza, CMV and Epstein-Barr virus appeared linked to several top co-occurrence clusters.

As regards this clone: Its target is not known. The sample carries other DNA sequences with the same CDR3.

V was clipped by 4 bases and J by 1 base; unmatched bases: 6. The CDR3 has 15 amino acids. CDR1 is SGHRS and CDR2 is YFSETQ in the germline V gene. The gene calls are TRBV5-1 and TRBJ1-1, with TRBD1 matching 8 bases. This receptor was taken from a male donor in good health and CMV-seronegative. The sample consisted of PBMCs. The CDR3 DNA is TGCGCCAGCAGCCCGTCTACAGGGGGGAACACTGAAGCTTTCTTT. Encoded protein: CASSPSTGGNTEAFF.